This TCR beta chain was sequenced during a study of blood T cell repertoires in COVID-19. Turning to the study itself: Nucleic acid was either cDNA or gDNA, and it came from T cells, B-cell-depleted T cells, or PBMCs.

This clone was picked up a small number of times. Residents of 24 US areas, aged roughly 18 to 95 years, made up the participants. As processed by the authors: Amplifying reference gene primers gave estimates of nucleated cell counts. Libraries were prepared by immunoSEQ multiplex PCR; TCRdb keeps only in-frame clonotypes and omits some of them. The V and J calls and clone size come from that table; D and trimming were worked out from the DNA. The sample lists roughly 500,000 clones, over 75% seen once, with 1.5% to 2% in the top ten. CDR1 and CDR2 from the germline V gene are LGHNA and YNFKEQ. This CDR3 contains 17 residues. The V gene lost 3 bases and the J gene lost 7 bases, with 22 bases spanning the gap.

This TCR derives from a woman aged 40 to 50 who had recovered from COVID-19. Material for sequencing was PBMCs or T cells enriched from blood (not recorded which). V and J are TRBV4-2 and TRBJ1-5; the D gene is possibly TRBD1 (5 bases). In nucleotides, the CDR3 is TGTGCCAGCAGCCAGTCGGCGGGGCCGGTCCAAAGACAGCCCCAGCATTTT. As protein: CASSQSAGPVQRQPQHF.